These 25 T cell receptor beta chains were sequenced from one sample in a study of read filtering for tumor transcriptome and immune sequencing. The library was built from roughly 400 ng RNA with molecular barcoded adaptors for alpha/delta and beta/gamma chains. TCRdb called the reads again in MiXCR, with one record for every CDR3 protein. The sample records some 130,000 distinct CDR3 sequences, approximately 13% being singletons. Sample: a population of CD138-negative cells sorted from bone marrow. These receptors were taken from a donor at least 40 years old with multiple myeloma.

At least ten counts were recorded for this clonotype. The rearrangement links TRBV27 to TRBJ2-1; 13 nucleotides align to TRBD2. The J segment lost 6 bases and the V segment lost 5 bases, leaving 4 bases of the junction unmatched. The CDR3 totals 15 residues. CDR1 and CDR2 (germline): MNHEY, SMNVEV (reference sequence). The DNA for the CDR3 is TGTGCCAGCAGTCTTCGGACTAGCGGGGGCAATGAGCAGTTCTTC. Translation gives CASSLRTSGGNEQFF.

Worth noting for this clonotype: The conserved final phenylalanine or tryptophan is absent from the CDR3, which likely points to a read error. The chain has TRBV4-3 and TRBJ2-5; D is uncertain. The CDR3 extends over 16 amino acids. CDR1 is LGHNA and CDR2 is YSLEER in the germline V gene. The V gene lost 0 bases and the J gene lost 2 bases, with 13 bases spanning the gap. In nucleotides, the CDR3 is TGCGCCAGCAGCCAAGAGGTATTAGGCGGTCAAGAGACCCAGTACTCC. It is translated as CASSQEVLGGQETQYS.

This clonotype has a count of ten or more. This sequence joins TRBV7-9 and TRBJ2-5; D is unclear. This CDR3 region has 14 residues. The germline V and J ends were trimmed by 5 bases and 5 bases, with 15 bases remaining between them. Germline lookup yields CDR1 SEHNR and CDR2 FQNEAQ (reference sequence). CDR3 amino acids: CASSTSVGSETQYF. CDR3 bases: TGTGCCAGCAGCACCTCTGTAGGGTCTGAGACCCAGTACTTC. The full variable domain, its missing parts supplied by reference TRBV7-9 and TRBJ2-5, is DTGVSQNPRHKITKRGQNVTFRCDPISEHNRLYWYRQTLGQGPEFLTYFQNEAQLEKSRLLSDRFSAERPKGSFSTLEIQRTEQGDSAMYLCASSTSVGSETQYFGPGTRLLVL.

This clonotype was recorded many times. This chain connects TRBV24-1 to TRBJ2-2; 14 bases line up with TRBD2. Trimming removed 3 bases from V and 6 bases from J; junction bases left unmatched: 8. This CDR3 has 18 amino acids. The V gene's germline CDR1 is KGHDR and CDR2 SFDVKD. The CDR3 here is CATSDPGLAGVYAGELFF. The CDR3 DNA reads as TGTGCCACCAGTGATCCGGGACTAGCGGGAGTATATGCCGGGGAGCTGTTTTTT.

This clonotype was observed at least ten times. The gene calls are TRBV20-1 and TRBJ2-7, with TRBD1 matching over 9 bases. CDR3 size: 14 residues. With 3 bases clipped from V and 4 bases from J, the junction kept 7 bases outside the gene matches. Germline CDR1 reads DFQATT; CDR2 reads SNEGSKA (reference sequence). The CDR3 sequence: CSARAGTGFYEQYF. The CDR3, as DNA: TGCAGTGCTAGGGCCGGGACAGGGTTTTACGAGCAGTACTTC.

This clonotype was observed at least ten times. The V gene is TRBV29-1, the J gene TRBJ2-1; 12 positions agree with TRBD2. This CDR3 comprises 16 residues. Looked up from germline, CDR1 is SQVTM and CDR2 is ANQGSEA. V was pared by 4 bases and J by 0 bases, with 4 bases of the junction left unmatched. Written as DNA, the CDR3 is TGCAGCGTTGGGCTAGCGGGAGGGAGCTCCTACAATGAGCAGTTCTTC. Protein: CSVGLAGGSSYNEQFF.

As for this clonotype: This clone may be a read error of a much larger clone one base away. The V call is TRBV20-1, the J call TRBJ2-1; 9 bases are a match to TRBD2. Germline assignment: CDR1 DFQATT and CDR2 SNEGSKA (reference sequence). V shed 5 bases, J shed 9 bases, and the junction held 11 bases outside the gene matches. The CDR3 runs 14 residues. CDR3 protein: CSAWRREGRSEQFF. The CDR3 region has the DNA TGCAGTGCTTGGCGGCGGGAGGGCCGAAGTGAGCAGTTCTTC.

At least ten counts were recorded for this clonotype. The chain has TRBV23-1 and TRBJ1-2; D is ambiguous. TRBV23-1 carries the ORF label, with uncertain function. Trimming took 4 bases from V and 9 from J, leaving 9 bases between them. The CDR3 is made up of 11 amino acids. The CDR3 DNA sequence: TGCGCCAGCAGTCCAGACAATTGCTACACCTTC. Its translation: CASSPDNCYTF.

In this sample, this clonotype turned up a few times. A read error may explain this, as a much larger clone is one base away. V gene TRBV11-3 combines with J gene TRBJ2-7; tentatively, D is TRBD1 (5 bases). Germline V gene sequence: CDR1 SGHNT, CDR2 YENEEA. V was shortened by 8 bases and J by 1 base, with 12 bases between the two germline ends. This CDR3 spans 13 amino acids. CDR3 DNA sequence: TGTGCCAGCTTCTGGGCAGGGTCCTACGAGCAGTACTTC. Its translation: CASFWAGSYEQYF.

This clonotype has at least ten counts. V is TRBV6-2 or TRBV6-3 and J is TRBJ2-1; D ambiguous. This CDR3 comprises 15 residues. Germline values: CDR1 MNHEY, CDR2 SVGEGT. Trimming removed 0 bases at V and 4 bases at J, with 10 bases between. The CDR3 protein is CASSYSREPYNEQFF. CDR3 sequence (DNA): TGTGCCAGCAGTTACTCTAGGGAACCTTACAATGAGCAGTTCTTC.

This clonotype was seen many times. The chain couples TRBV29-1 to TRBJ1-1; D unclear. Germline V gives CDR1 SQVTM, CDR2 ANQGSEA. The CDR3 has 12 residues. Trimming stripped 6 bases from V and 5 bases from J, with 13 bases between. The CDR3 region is CSVLDPGTEAFF. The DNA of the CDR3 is TGCAGCGTCCTCGACCCGGGGACTGAAGCTTTCTTT.

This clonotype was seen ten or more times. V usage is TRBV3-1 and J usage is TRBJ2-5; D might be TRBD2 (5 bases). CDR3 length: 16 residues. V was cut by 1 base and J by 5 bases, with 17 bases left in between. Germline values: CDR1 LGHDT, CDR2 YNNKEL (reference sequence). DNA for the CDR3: TGTGCCAGCAGCCAAGTCAGCGTGGGAGTAAAGGAGACCCAGTACTTC. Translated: CASSQVSVGVKETQYF.

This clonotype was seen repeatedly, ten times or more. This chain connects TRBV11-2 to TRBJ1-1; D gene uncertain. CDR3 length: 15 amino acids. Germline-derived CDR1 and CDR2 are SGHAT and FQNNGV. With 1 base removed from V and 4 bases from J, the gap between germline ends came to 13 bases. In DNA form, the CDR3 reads TGTGCCAGCAGCTTAGGCCCGACTGTGGCCACTGAAGCTTTCTTT. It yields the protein CASSLGPTVATEAFF. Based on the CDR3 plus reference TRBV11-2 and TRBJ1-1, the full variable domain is EAGVAQSPRYKIIEKRQSVAFWCNPISGHATLYWYQQILGQGPKLLIQFQNNGVVDDSQLPKDRFSAERLKGVDSTLKIQPAKLEDSAVYLCASSLGPTVATEAFFGQGTRLTVV.

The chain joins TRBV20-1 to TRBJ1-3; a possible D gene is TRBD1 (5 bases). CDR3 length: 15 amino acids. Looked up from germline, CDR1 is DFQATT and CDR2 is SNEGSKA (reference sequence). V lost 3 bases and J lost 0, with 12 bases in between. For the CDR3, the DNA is TGCAGTGCTAGGGGGTCAGGGACCTCTGGAAACACCATATATTTT. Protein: CSARGSGTSGNTIYF.

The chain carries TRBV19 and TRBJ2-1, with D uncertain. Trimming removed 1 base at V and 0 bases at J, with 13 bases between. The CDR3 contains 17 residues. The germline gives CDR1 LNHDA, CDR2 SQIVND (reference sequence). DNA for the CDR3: TGTGCCAGTAGTATAGTCCCCCTTGAATTCTCCTACAATGAGCAGTTCTTC. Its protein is CASSIVPLEFSYNEQFF.

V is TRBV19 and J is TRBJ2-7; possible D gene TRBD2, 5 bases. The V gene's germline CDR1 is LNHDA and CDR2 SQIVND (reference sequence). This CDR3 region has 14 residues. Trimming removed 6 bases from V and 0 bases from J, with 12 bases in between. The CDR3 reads CASRPGLSSYEQYF. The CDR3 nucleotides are TGTGCCAGTAGGCCTGGACTTAGCTCCTACGAGCAGTACTTC.

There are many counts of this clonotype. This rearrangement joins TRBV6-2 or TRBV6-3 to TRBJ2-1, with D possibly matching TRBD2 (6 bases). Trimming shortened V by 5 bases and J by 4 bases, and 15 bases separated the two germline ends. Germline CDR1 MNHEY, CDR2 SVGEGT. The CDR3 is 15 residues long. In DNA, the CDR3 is TGTGCCAGCAGTCTCGGGGTAGCGGAATACAATGAGCAGTTCTTC. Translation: CASSLGVAEYNEQFF.

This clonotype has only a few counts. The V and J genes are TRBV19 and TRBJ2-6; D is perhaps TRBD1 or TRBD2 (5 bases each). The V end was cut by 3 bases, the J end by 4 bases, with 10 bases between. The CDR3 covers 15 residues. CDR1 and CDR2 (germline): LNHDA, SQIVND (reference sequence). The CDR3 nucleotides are TGTGCCAGTAGTATGGGACCCCCCGGGGCCAACGTCCTGACTTTC. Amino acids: CASSMGPPGANVLTF.

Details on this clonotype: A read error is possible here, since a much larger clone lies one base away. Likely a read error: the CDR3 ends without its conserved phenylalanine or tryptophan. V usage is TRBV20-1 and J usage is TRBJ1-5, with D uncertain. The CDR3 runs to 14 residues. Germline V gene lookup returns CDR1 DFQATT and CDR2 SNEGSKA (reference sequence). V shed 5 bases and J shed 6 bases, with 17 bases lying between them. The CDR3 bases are TGCAGTGCTCGATCCGGCTCGAGTATTCAGCCCCAGCATTCT. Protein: CSARSGSSIQPQHS.

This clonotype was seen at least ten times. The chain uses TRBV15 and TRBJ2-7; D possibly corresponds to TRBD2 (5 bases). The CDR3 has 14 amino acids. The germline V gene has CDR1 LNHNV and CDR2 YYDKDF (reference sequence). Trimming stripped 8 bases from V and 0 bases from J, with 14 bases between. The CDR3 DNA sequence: TGTGCCACCTCCCCCGGGGTGGGCTCCTACGAGCAGTACTTC. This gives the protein CATSPGVGSYEQYF.

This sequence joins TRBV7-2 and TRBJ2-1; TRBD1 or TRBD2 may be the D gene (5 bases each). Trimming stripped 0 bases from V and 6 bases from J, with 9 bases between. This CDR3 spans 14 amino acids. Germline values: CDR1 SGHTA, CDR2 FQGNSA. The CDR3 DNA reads TGTGCCAGCAGCTTAGCGGGACGGCCCAATGAGCAGTTCTTC. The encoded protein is CASSLAGRPNEQFF.

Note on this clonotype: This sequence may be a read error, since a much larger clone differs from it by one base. The CDR3, as DNA: TGTGCCAGCAGCTACCAGGCTAGCGGACAAGAGACCCAGTACTTC. Protein sequence: CASSYQASGQETQYF. The chain combines TRBV4-2 with TRBJ2-5, with TRBD2 matching over 7 bases. Looked up from germline, CDR1 is LGHNA and CDR2 is YNFKEQ. V shed 5 bases and J 2 bases; nucleotides not matched to a gene: 8. There are 15 residues in the CDR3.

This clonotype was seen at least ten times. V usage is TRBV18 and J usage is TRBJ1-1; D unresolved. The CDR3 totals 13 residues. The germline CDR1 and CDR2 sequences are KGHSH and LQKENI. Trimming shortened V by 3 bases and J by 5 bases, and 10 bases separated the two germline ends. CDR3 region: CASSPDPGTEAFF. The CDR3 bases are TGTGCCAGCTCACCGGACCCCGGGACTGAAGCTTTCTTT. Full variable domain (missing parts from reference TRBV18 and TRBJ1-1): NAGVMQNPRHLVRRRGQEARLRCSPMKGHSHVYWYRQLPEEGLKFMVYLQKENIIDESGMPKERFSAEFPKEGPSILRIQQVVRGDSAAYFCASSPDPGTEAFFGQGTRLTVV.

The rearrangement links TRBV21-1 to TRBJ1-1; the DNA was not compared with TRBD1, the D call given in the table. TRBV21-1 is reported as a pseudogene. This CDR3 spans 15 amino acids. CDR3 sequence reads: CASSKGGRIGTEAFF. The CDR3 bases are TGTGCCAGCAGCAAAGGGGGGAGAATAGGAACTGAAGCTTTCTTT.

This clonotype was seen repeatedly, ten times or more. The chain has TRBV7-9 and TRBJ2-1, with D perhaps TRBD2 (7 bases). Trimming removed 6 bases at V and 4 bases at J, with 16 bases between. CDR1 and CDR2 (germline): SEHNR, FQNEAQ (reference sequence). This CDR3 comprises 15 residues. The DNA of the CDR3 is TGTGCCAGCAGACCGGGGGCGGGAGTATACAATGAGCAGTTCTTC. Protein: CASRPGAGVYNEQFF.